This TCR beta chain was recovered during a study of metastatic and nonmetastatic thyroid tumors. Study at large: Repertoire comparison spanned blood and tumor or nodule tissue of malignant and benign thyroid patients. Points from the study as a whole: Patients with malignant thyroid tumors reportedly had significantly higher TCR beta diversity than those with benign nodules, in blood and tumor.

No treatment of any kind had been given to any patient before thyroid surgery. The CDR3 has 18 residues. Germline V CDR1 and CDR2: MNHEY, SVGAGI. The V gene end was trimmed by 5 bases and the J gene end by 5 bases; junction bases not matched to a gene: 16. Per the original data handling: In papillary thyroid cancer, a distant-metastasis classifier was built using CDR3 differences across clinicopathological groups. Via MiXCR, TCRdb re-called the PCR reads. None of the V and J calls come from the authors' own analysis; TCRdb made them. The table lists about 19,000 clones, roughly 25% of them singletons. Only a few counts were recorded for this clone. The target antigen is unknown.

V usage is TRBV6-5 and J usage is TRBJ2-7; 12 bases are shared with TRBD2. Material for sequencing was tumor tissue. The TCR was taken from a female donor with papillary thyroid cancer or a benign thyroid nodule (not recorded which). Some clones in this sample may be carry-over from other donors' samples. This CDR3 is CASSNPTTLAGGPHEQYF. The CDR3 DNA follows: TGTGCCAGCAGTAATCCGACGACTCTAGCGGGAGGGCCCCACGAGCAGTACTTC.